This paragraph reports one T cell receptor (beta chain). These data are taken from a study of T-cell memory formation after mild COVID-19. The overall study: For the most part, TCR clusters were specific to one donor.

In TCRdb, the 5' RACE reads were re-called with MiXCR into one record per CDR3 protein. The table has 250,000 to 350,000 distinct CDR3 sequences, approximately 15% seen once. The germline V gene encodes CDR1 DFQATT and CDR2 SNEGSKA (reference sequence). Trimming took 1 base from V and 2 from J, leaving 13 bases between them. CDR3 length: 15 amino acids. V is TRBV20-1 and J is TRBJ2-3; D call uncertain. This sequence was found in a man in his late teens or twenties who had mild COVID-19 (a few samples of this study predate the infection). Cell type and time point are not known. Specimen: PBMCs or a T cell subset sorted from them (not recorded which). In nucleotides, the CDR3 is TGCAGTGCTAGAGTGTCCGGGTCGTACACAGATACGCAGTATTTT. Translated, it gives CSARVSGSYTDTQYF.